A single TCR beta chain is shown here with its context. Sequenced by immunoSEQ multiplex PCR; TCRdb stores in-frame clones only, minus some. Among tens of thousands of clones listed, around nine tenths were seen once. The record originates from a study of OX40 agonist ivuxolimab in advanced cancers. Germline trimming cut 4 bases from V and 8 bases from J; bases unmatched to any gene: 9. This CDR3 is built from 15 residues. In germline, CDR1 is SGHKS, CDR2 YYEKEE (reference sequence). Material: CD4+ or CD8+ T cells sorted from blood, obtained in a trial of the OX40 agonist ivuxolimab. The rearrangement links TRBV5-5 to TRBJ2-3, with 11 nucleotides matching TRBD1. The source is an adult with an advanced solid tumor such as melanoma, head and neck, liver or kidney cancer. CDR3 loop: CASSPGTGGGITQYF. CDR3 DNA sequence: TGTGCCAGCAGCCCCGGGACAGGGGGTGGGATTACGCAGTATTTT.